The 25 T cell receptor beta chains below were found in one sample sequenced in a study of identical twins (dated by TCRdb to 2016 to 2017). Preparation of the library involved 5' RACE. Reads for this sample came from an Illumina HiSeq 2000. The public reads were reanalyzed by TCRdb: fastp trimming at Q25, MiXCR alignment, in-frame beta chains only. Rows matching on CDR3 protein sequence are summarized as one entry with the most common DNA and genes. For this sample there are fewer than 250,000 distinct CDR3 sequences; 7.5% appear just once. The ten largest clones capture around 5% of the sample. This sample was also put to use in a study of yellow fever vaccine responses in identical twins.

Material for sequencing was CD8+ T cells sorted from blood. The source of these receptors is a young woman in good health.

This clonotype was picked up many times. CDR3 nucleotide sequence: TGTGCCACCAGTGATTTGCGGTCGTACGAGCAGTACTTC. Translated: CATSDLRSYEQYF. This chain connects TRBV24-1 to TRBJ2-7; D not certain. The CDR3 is 13 residues long. V shed 0 bases and J shed 4 bases, with 6 bases lying between them. Germline values: CDR1 KGHDR, CDR2 SFDVKD.

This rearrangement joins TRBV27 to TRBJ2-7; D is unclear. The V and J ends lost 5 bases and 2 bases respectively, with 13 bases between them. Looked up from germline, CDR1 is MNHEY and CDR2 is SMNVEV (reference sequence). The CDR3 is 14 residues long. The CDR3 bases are TGTGCCAGCAGTCCCCGACGTAACCCCTACGAGCAGTACTTC. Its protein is CASSPRRNPYEQYF.

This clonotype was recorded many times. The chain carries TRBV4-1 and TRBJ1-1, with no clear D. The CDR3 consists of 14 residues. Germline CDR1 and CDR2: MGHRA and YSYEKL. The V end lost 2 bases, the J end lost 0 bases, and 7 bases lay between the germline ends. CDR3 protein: CASSQPYLNTEAFF. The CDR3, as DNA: TGCGCCAGCAGCCAACCTTACCTGAACACTGAAGCTTTCTTT.

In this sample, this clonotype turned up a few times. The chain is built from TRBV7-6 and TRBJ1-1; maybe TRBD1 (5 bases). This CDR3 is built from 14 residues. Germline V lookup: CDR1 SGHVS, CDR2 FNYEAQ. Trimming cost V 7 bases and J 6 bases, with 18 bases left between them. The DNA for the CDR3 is TGTGCCAGCAACCCCACTGGCAGGGAGTCTGAAGCTTTCTTT. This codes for CASNPTGRESEAFF.

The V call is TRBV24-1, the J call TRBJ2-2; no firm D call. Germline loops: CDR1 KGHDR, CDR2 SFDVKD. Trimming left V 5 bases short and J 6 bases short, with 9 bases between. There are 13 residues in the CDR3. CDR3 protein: CATSASAAGELFF. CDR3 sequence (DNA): TGTGCCACCAGTGCCTCGGCCGCCGGGGAGCTGTTTTTT.

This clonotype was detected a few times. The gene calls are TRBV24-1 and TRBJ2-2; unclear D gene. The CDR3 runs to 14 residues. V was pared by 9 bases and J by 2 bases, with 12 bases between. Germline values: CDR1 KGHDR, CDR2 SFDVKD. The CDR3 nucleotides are TGTGCCACCGACGCGTACCAAAACACCGGGGAGCTGTTTTTT. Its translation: CATDAYQNTGELFF.

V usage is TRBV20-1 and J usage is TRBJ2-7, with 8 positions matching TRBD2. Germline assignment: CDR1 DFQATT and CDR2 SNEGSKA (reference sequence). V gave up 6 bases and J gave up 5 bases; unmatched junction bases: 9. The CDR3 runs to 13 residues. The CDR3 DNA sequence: TGCAGTGCCGAGAGCTTTAGCGGGAACGAGCAGTACTTC. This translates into CSAESFSGNEQYF.

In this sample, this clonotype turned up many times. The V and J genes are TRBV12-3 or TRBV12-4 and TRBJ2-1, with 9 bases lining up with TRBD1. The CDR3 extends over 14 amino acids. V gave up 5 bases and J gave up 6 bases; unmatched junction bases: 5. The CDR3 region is CASSRQGGFNEQFF. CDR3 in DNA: TGTGCCAGCAGTCGACAGGGGGGGTTCAATGAGCAGTTCTTC.

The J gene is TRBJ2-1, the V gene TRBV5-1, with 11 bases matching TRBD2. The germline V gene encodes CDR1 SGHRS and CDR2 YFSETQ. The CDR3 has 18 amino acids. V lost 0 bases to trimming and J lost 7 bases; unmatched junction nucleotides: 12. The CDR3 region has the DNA TGCGCCAGCAGCTTGGAGGCTAGCGGGAGGTTTAAGGGGAATGAGCAGTTCTTC. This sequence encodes CASSLEASGRFKGNEQFF.

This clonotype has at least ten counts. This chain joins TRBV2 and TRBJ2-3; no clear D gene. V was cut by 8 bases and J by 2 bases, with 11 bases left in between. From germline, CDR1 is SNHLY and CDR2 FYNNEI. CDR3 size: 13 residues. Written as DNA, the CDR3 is TGTGCCAGCTTCGAGGTATACACAGATACGCAGTATTTT. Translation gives CASFEVYTDTQYF.

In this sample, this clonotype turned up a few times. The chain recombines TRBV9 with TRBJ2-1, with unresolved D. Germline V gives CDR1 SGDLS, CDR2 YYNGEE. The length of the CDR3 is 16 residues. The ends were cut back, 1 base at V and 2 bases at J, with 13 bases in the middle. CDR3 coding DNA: TGTGCCAGCAGCGTAACCATTGCGGAAGCCTACAATGAGCAGTTCTTC. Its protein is CASSVTIAEAYNEQFF.

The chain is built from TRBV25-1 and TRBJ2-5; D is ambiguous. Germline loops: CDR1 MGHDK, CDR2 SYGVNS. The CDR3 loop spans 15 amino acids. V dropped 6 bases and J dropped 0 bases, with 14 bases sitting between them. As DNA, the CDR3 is TGTGCCAGCAGCCAAAAACTCCGGTACCAAGAGACCCAGTACTTC. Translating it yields CASSQKLRYQETQYF.

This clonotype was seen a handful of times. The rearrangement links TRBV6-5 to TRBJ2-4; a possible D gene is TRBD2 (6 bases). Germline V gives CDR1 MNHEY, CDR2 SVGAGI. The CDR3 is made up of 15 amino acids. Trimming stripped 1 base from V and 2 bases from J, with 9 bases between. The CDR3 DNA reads TGTGCCAGCAGTTACTTGGAGGGAACCAAAAACATTCAGTACTTC. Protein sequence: CASSYLEGTKNIQYF.

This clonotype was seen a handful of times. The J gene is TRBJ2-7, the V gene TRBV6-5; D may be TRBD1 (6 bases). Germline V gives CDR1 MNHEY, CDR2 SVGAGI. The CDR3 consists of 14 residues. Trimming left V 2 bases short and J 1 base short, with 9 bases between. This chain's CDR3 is CASSYTGNSYEQYV. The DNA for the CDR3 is TGTGCCAGCAGTTACACAGGGAATTCCTACGAGCAGTACGTC.

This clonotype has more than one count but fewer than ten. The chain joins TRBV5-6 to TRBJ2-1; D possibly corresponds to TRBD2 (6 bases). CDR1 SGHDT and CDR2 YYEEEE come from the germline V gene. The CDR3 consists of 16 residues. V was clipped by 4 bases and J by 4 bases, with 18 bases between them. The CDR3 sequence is CASSRDGSLGYNEQFF. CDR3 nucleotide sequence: TGTGCCAGCAGCCGAGACGGGAGTCTTGGTTACAATGAGCAGTTCTTC. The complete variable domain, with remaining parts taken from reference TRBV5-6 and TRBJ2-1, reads DAGVTQSPTHLIKTRGQQVTLRCSPKSGHDTVSWYQQALGQGPQFIFQYYEEEERQRGNFPDRFSGHQFPNYSSELNVNALLLGDSALYLCASSRDGSLGYNEQFFGPGTRLTVL.

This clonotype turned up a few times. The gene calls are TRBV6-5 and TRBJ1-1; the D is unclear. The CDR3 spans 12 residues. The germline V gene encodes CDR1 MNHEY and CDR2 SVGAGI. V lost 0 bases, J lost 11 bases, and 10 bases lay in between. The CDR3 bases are TGTGCCAGCAGTTACTCATGGGAGGTCGCTTTCTTT. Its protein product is CASSYSWEVAFF.

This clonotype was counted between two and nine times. The DNA of the CDR3 is TGTGCCAGCAGCGATTACGAGACAGGGGGCAGGAGGCAAGAGACCCAGTACTTC. Translating it yields CASSDYETGGRRQETQYF. The V call is TRBV3-1, the J call TRBJ2-5, with 10 nucleotides matching TRBD1. V shed 5 bases, J shed 2 bases, and the junction held 14 bases outside the gene matches. CDR1 is LGHDT, CDR2 YNNKEL, per germline (reference sequence). The CDR3 spans 18 residues.

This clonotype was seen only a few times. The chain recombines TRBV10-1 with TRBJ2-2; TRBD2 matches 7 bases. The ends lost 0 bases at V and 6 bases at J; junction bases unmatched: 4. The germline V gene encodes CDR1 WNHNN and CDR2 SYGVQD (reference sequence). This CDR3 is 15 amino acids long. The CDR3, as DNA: TGCGCCAGCAGTGAGTCGGGGGGGATCGCCGGGGAGCTGTTTTTT. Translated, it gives CASSESGGIAGELFF.

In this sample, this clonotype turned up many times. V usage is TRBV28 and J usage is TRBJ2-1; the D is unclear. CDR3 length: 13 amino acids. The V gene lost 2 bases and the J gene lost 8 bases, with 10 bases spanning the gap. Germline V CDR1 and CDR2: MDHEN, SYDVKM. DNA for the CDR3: TGTGCCAGCAGTTTAGGCGAGGCCGATGAGCAGTTCTTC. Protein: CASSLGEADEQFF.

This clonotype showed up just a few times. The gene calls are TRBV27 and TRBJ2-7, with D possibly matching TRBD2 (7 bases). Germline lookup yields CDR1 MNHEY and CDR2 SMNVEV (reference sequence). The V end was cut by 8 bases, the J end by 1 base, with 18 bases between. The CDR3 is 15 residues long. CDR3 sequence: CASRRGAGPSYEQYF. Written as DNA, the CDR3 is TGTGCCAGCCGCCGGGGGGCAGGGCCTTCCTACGAGCAGTACTTC.

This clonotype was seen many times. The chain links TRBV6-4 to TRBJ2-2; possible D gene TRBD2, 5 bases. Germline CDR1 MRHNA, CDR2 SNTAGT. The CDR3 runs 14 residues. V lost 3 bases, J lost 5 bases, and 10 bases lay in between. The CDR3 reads CASSEGSETGELFF. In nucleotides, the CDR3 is TGTGCCAGCAGTGAAGGGAGTGAAACCGGGGAGCTGTTTTTT.

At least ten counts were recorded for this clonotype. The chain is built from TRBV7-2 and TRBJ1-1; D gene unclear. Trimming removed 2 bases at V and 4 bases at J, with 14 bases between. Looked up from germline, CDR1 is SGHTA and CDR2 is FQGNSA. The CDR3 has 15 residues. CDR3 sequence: CASSLSVRTTTEAFF. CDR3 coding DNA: TGTGCCAGCAGCTTAAGTGTCCGTACAACCACTGAAGCTTTCTTT.

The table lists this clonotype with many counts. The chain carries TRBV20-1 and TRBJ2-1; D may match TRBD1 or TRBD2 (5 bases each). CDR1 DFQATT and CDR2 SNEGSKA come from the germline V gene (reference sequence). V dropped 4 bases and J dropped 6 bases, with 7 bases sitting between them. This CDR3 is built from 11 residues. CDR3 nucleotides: TGCAGTGCTAAGGGGAGCAATGAGCAGTTCTTC. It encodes CSAKGSNEQFF.

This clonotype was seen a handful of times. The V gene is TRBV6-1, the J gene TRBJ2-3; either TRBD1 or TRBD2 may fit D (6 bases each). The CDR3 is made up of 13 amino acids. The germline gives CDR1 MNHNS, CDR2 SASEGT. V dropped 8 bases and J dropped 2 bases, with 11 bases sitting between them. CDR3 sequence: CASWGATTDTQYF. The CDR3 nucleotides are TGTGCCAGCTGGGGGGCGACCACAGATACGCAGTATTTT.

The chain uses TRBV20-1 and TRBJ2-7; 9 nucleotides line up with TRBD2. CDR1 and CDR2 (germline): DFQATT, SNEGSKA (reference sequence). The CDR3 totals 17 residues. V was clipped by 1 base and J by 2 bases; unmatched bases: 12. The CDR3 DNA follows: TGCAGTGCTAGAGTTATTAGCGGGAGAAGTGGGGCCTACGAGCAGTACTTC. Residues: CSARVISGRSGAYEQYF.